Listed here are 30 T cell receptor beta chains from one sample, sequenced in a study of cytomegalovirus exposure and HLA in healthy donors. It was with 60 Vbeta and 13 Jbeta primers that the PCR ran. The data were produced by immunoSEQ multiplex PCR, yet TCRdb's version contains in-frame clones alone and is incomplete. Of about 130,000 clones listed, 74% are singletons. Sample: PBMCs. These receptors were collected from a woman aged 45-60 years in good health and CMV-seropositive.

This clone was seen more than once but under ten times. The rearrangement joins TRBV6-5 to TRBJ1-5; D perhaps matches TRBD1 (6 bases). Trimming took 2 bases from V and 7 from J, leaving 18 bases between them. Per germline, CDR1 MNHEY and CDR2 SVGAGI. This CDR3 has 16 residues. The CDR3 protein is CASSYGPDRTGQPQHF. The CDR3 DNA follows: TGTGCCAGCAGTTACGGACCGGACAGAACGGGGCAGCCCCAGCATTTT.

This clone came up a few times. The J gene is TRBJ2-7, the V gene TRBV15, with D possibly matching TRBD1 (8 bases). CDR3 length: 15 amino acids. Germline V gene sequence: CDR1 LNHNV, CDR2 YYDKDF (reference sequence). V lost 5 bases, J lost 4 bases, and 18 bases lay in between. The CDR3 sequence: CATSPDRGGSYEQYF. For the CDR3, the DNA is TGTGCCACCAGCCCCGACAGGGGAGGGTCGTACGAGCAGTACTTC.

J is TRBJ2-7 and V is TRBV10-2; D may be TRBD1 (6 bases). The germline gives CDR1 WSHSY, CDR2 SAAADI. CDR3 length: 13 amino acids. The ends were cut back, 6 bases at V and 4 bases at J, with 13 bases in the middle. CDR3 in DNA: TGCGCCAGCAGCCGACAGGTAGATTACGAGCAGTACTTC. Encoded protein: CASSRQVDYEQYF.

V and J are TRBV11-2 and TRBJ1-3; D not resolved. CDR3 length: 17 residues. V gave up 5 bases and J gave up 0 bases, with 17 bases separating them. The germline CDR1 and CDR2 sequences are SGHAT and FQNNGV. CDR3 region: CASSPQTPTLSGNTIYF. The CDR3 DNA reads as TGTGCCAGCAGCCCTCAGACTCCAACCCTCTCTGGAAACACCATATATTTT.

This chain connects TRBV9 to TRBJ1-2; the D is unclear. The CDR3 loop spans 14 amino acids. With 0 bases removed from V and 5 bases from J, the gap between germline ends came to 11 bases. From germline, CDR1 is SGDLS and CDR2 YYNGEE. The CDR3 nucleotides are TGTGCCAGCAGCGTAGGGGCAGCCGGATATGGCTACACCTTC. It yields the protein CASSVGAAGYGYTF.

This clone appeared a few times. The chain combines TRBV5-5 with TRBJ2-3; TRBD2 aligns across 10 bases. Trimming at V came to 0 bases and at J to 0 bases, leaving 7 bases not matched to a gene. Germline-derived CDR1 and CDR2 are SGHKS and YYEKEE (reference sequence). This CDR3 is 18 amino acids long. CDR3 residues: CASSLGSGGSSSTDTQYF. The CDR3 DNA reads as TGTGCCAGCAGCTTGGGTAGCGGGGGGTCCTCTAGCACAGATACGCAGTATTTT.

This clone was found a few times. The rearrangement uses TRBV27 and TRBJ2-7, with 9 bases lining up with TRBD1. CDR1 is MNHEY and CDR2 is SMNVEV in the germline V gene (reference sequence). V lost 4 bases, J lost 1 base, and 23 bases stayed unmatched. CDR3 length: 21 amino acids. CDR3 nucleotide sequence: TGTGCCAGCAGTTCCACTTTTACGGGACAGGGCTCCCAAAAGCGTTCCTACGAGCAGTACTTC. This codes for CASSSTFTGQGSQKRSYEQYF.

V and J are TRBV6-1 and TRBJ1-1, with 8 bases aligning to TRBD1. Trimming took 9 bases from V and 7 from J; bases not matched to a gene: 13. Germline CDR1 MNHNS, CDR2 SASEGT. This CDR3 spans 14 amino acids. The CDR3 bases are TGTGCCAGTAGAAGGACAGGGAATAACCGTGAAGCTTTCTTT. It specifies CASRRTGNNREAFF.

The J gene is TRBJ1-4, the V gene TRBV10-3, with 8 bases lining up with TRBD1. V lost 6 bases, J lost 4 bases, and 7 bases stayed unmatched. CDR3 length: 15 residues. Per the germline V gene, CDR1 is ENHRY and CDR2 is SYGVKD. CDR3 DNA sequence: TGTGCCATCAGCTACGGGACAGGAGATAATGAAAAACTGTTTTTT. This codes for CAISYGTGDNEKLFF.

The V gene is TRBV7-2, the J gene TRBJ2-5; D is uncertain. Trimming stripped 8 bases from V and 4 bases from J, with 8 bases between. This CDR3 contains 11 residues. Germline CDR1 and CDR2: SGHTA and FQGNSA. In DNA, the CDR3 is TGTGCCAGCCGAGCGTCAGAGACCCAGTACTTC. This sequence encodes CASRASETQYF.

The V gene is TRBV19, the J gene TRBJ2-3, with 8 nucleotides matching TRBD2. CDR1 and CDR2 (germline): LNHDA, SQIVND (reference sequence). The CDR3 runs 15 residues. With 5 bases clipped from V and 1 base from J, the junction kept 5 bases outside the gene matches. CDR3 residues: CASSLRGGRTDTQYF. Here the CDR3 DNA reads TGTGCCAGTAGTCTCCGCGGGGGGCGCACAGATACGCAGTATTTT.

This clone was counted between two and nine times. The chain uses TRBV2 and TRBJ1-2; 7 bases are shared with TRBD1. V trimming: 2 bases; J trimming: 6 bases; junction bases outside the gene matches: 6. The CDR3 runs 14 residues. Germline V CDR1 and CDR2: SNHLY, FYNNEI. The CDR3 nucleotides are TGTGCCAGCAGTGAATCGACAGGGAAAGATGGCTACACCTTC. Encoded protein: CASSESTGKDGYTF. The complete variable domain, with remaining parts taken from reference TRBV2 and TRBJ1-2, reads EPEVTQTPSHQVTQMGQEVILRCVPISNHLYFYWYRQILGQKVEFLVSFYNNEISEKSEIFDDQFSVERPDGSNFTLKIRSTKLEDSAMYFCASSESTGKDGYTFGSGTRLTVV.

This clone occurred a few times. The rearrangement joins TRBV7-2 to TRBJ2-1; TRBD2 agrees at 8 bases. The junction had 2 bases not matched to a gene; V was cut back by 1 base and J by 0 bases. Germline CDR1 SGHTA, CDR2 FQGNSA. CDR3 length: 16 amino acids. CDR3 coding DNA: TGTGCCAGCAGCTTAGTGAGCGGGAGCTCCTACAATGAGCAGTTCTTC. It translates to CASSLVSGSSYNEQFF.

The chain is built from TRBV30 and TRBJ1-5; 7 bases are a match to TRBD1. Germline V CDR1 and CDR2: GTSNPN, SVGIG (reference sequence). J was trimmed by 4 bases and V by 3 bases; bases with no gene match: 3. This CDR3 is built from 13 residues. CDR3 region: CAWSRGQNQPQHF. The CDR3 DNA follows: TGTGCCTGGAGCCGGGGACAGAATCAGCCCCAGCATTTT.

The V and J genes are TRBV10-3 and TRBJ2-3, with D perhaps TRBD1 (6 bases). Trimming cost V 5 bases and J 4 bases, with 10 bases left between them. CDR3 length: 13 residues. Germline CDR1 is ENHRY and CDR2 is SYGVKD. In nucleotides, the CDR3 is TGTGCCATCAGTCCTCCAGGGGCAGATACGCAGTATTTT. This encodes CAISPPGADTQYF.

The gene calls are TRBV4-1 and TRBJ1-4, with 9 bases that match TRBD1. There are 16 residues in the CDR3. V was pared by 1 base and J by 2 bases, with 2 bases of the junction left unmatched. CDR1 is MGHRA, CDR2 YSYEKL, per germline. For the CDR3, the DNA is TGCGCCAGCAGCCAAGTACAGGGGGCTACTAATGAAAAACTGTTTTTT. Protein: CASSQVQGATNEKLFF.

The chain employs TRBV9 and TRBJ2-3; TRBD2 aligns across 7 bases. The CDR3 runs to 14 residues. Germline V gives CDR1 SGDLS, CDR2 YYNGEE. The V and J ends lost 0 bases and 6 bases, in that order; junction bases with no gene match: 4. CDR3 in DNA: TGTGCCAGCAGCGTAGTGACTAGCAGTGATACGCAGTATTTT. This translates into CASSVVTSSDTQYF.

V and J are TRBV4-1 and TRBJ2-1, with D perhaps matching TRBD2 (5 bases). CDR1 and CDR2 (germline): MGHRA, YSYEKL. This CDR3 is built from 13 residues. V was shortened by 1 base and J by 7 bases, with 8 bases between the two germline ends. In DNA, the CDR3 is TGCGCCAGCAGCCAAGTTAGAGGGAATGAGCAGTTCTTC. This encodes CASSQVRGNEQFF.

CDR3 in amino acids: CASSLAALGMSPLHF. CDR3 in DNA: TGCGCCAGCAGCTTGGCCGCCCTCGGGATGTCACCCCTCCACTTT. This sequence joins TRBV5-1 and TRBJ1-6; D is undetermined. From germline, CDR1 is SGHRS and CDR2 YFSETQ. The CDR3 sequence is 15 residues long. V lost 0 bases and J lost 10, with 14 bases in between.

The chain joins TRBV29-1 to TRBJ2-7; 10 bases are shared with TRBD1. V lost 6 bases, J lost 6 bases, and 8 bases stayed unmatched. The CDR3 is made up of 13 amino acids. CDR1 SQVTM and CDR2 ANQGSEA come from the germline V gene. The chain's CDR3 is CSVEGQGRGEQYF. In nucleotides, the CDR3 is TGCAGCGTAGAGGGACAGGGGAGAGGCGAGCAGTACTTC.

The chain has TRBV30 and TRBJ2-5, with a possible D match to TRBD2 (5 bases). The CDR3 sequence is 16 residues long. Germline CDR1 reads GTSNPN; CDR2 reads SVGIG (reference sequence). Trimming left V 2 bases short and J 5 bases short, with 21 bases between. The CDR3: CAWSLLFDGDTETQYF. The CDR3 bases are TGTGCCTGGAGTCTTTTATTCGACGGGGATACGGAGACCCAGTACTTC.

This clone was seen only a few times. The rearrangement uses TRBV18 and TRBJ1-2; D unclear. Per the germline V gene, CDR1 is KGHSH and CDR2 is LQKENI. Trimming removed 6 bases at V and 1 base at J, with 21 bases between. The CDR3 spans 17 residues. CDR3 sequence reads: CASSFDDQALINYGYTF. The CDR3, as DNA: TGTGCCAGCTCCTTCGACGACCAGGCACTTATTAACTATGGCTACACCTTC.

The chain is built from TRBV11-2 and TRBJ2-1, with TRBD2 matching 7 bases. This CDR3 is 15 amino acids long. Trimming removed 6 bases from V and 5 bases from J; junction bases left unmatched: 10. CDR1 SGHAT and CDR2 FQNNGV come from the germline V gene. The CDR3 region is CASSISAGPDNEQFF. CDR3 sequence (DNA): TGTGCCAGCAGTATATCAGCGGGGCCGGACAATGAGCAGTTCTTC.

This chain uses TRBV5-1 with TRBJ1-3; D is possibly TRBD1 (5 bases). Germline V gene lookup returns CDR1 SGHRS and CDR2 YFSETQ. V lost 0 bases to trimming and J lost 3 bases, with 10 bases between them. The CDR3 is 15 amino acids. CDR3 nucleotides: TGCGCCAGCAGCTTGGAAGGGGCAGGTGGAAACACCATATATTTT. Protein: CASSLEGAGGNTIYF.

V and J are TRBV11-2 and TRBJ2-7; the D gene is possibly TRBD2 (7 bases). CDR3 length: 14 residues. V dropped 1 base and J dropped 6 bases, with 13 bases sitting between them. Germline CDR1 reads SGHAT; CDR2 reads FQNNGV. CDR3 sequence reads: CASSLGGGAIEQYF. The CDR3 coding sequence is TGTGCCAGCAGCTTAGGAGGGGGGGCTATCGAGCAGTACTTC.

The chain employs TRBV12-5 and TRBJ1-5; D call uncertain. Trimming took off 5 bases at V and 4 bases at J, with 21 bases between the two ends. In germline, CDR1 is LGHNT, CDR2 FRNRAP. The CDR3 totals 17 residues. The CDR3 region has the DNA TGTGCTAGTGGTATAGATCTTGAGGTTATAGGAAATCAGCCCCAGCATTTT. Its protein is CASGIDLEVIGNQPQHF.

V gene TRBV2 combines with J gene TRBJ2-3; the match to TRBD1 covers 9 bases. Germline V gene data show CDR1 as SNHLY and CDR2 as FYNNEI. This CDR3 is 23 amino acids long. V shed 3 bases and J 0 bases; nucleotides not matched to a gene: 25. The CDR3 DNA is TGTGCCAGCAGTGACCCCTTCCCGGACGGACAGGGGATCTTAAGTTCTAGCACAGATACGCAGTATTTT. Translated: CASSDPFPDGQGILSSSTDTQYF.

This clone appeared once. This chain uses TRBV19 with TRBJ2-3, with unresolved D. Trimming stripped 7 bases from V and 2 bases from J, with 13 bases between. CDR3 length: 14 residues. Germline V CDR1 and CDR2: LNHDA, SQIVND (reference sequence). The CDR3 region is CASTDGGLTDTQYF. DNA of the CDR3: TGTGCCAGTACGGATGGTGGGCTCACAGATACGCAGTATTTT.

This chain joins TRBV5-6 and TRBJ2-7; D is possibly TRBD2 (5 bases). Between the trimmed V and J ends, which lost 4 bases and 4 bases, there was a span of 15 bases. Germline CDR1 reads SGHDT; CDR2 reads YYEEEE. This CDR3 has 14 residues. This CDR3 reads CASSLIGLDYEQYF. CDR3 nucleotides: TGTGCCAGCAGCCTGATAGGACTCGATTACGAGCAGTACTTC.

This clone was picked up one time. This sequence joins TRBV5-4 and TRBJ2-1; 9 bases align to TRBD2. Losses at the gene ends were 0 bases for V and 9 bases for J; bases not matched to a gene: 7. The CDR3 consists of 15 residues. CDR1 is SGHNT, CDR2 YYREEE, per germline (reference sequence). The DNA of the CDR3 is TGTGCCAGCAGCTTGGATCTAGCGGGGTATAGTGAGCAGTTCTTC. This sequence encodes CASSLDLAGYSEQFF.